Presented here are 14 T cell receptor beta chains from one specimen sequenced in a study of CD8 T cells in ankylosing spondylitis. TCRdb re-analysed the 5' RACE reads in MiXCR, keeping a single row per CDR3 protein. The sample includes 250,000 or so distinct CDR3 sequences, around 10% of them seen just once. Sequencing was done on a sample of blood, either unsorted or a sorted T cell fraction (not recorded which). The receptor set was obtained from a male donor with ankylosing spondylitis or in good health (not recorded which).

This clonotype occurred many times. The gene calls are TRBV9 and TRBJ2-3; perhaps TRBD1 as D (5 bases). Trimming removed 4 bases from V and 5 bases from J, with 14 bases in between. Germline V gene sequence: CDR1 SGDLS, CDR2 YYNGEE. CDR3 length: 14 amino acids. The CDR3 loop reads CASSPVTGRDTQYF. The CDR3 bases are TGTGCCAGCAGCCCAGTTACAGGCAGAGATACGCAGTATTTT.

This clonotype was recorded a few times. V is TRBV5-1 and J is TRBJ1-1, with D hard to call. This CDR3 has 15 amino acids. Germline loops: CDR1 SGHRS, CDR2 YFSETQ. V lost 4 bases and J lost 4, with 17 bases in between. The CDR3: CASSLGRVFSTEAFF. CDR3 in DNA: TGCGCCAGCAGCCTAGGACGGGTCTTCAGCACTGAAGCTTTCTTT.

At least ten counts were recorded for this clonotype. The rearrangement links TRBV27 to TRBJ2-7; D gene unclear. The ends were cut back, 3 bases at V and 2 bases at J, with 8 bases in the middle. The germline gives CDR1 MNHEY, CDR2 SMNVEV (reference sequence). The CDR3 length is 13 residues. The CDR3 sequence: CASSFGPTYEQYF. CDR3 coding DNA: TGTGCCAGCAGTTTCGGGCCAACCTACGAGCAGTACTTC.

In its sample, this clonotype was seen many times. The rearrangement links TRBV24-1 to TRBJ2-1, with 8 positions matching TRBD1. Per the germline V gene, CDR1 is KGHDR and CDR2 is SFDVKD. This CDR3 is built from 16 residues. The V gene end was trimmed by 4 bases and the J gene end by 6 bases; junction bases not matched to a gene: 10. CDR3 protein: CATSDLGQGSGNEQFF. In DNA form, the CDR3 reads TGTGCCACCAGTGACCTCGGACAGGGAAGTGGCAATGAGCAGTTCTTC.

This clonotype turned up a few times. This chain links TRBV29-1 with TRBJ1-1; unclear D gene. The germline V gene has CDR1 SQVTM and CDR2 ANQGSEA. The CDR3 runs 11 residues. Trimming removed 6 bases at V and 1 base at J, with 6 bases between. The chain's CDR3 is CSVEPNTEAFF. The CDR3 DNA follows: TGCAGCGTCGAACCGAACACTGAAGCTTTCTTT. The full variable domain, its missing parts supplied by reference TRBV29-1 and TRBJ1-1, is SAVISQKPSRDICQRGTSLTIQCQVDSQVTMMFWYRQQPGQSLTLIATANQGSEATYESGFVIDKFPISRPNLTFSTLTVSNMSPEDSSIYLCSVEPNTEAFFGQGTRLTVV.

The chain links TRBV3-1 to TRBJ2-5; D not certain. This CDR3 spans 16 amino acids. The germline V gene encodes CDR1 LGHDT and CDR2 YNNKEL (reference sequence). Trimming took off 1 base at V and 2 bases at J, with 14 bases between the two ends. The CDR3 loop is CASSQALIGPQETQYF. The CDR3 DNA is TGTGCCAGCAGCCAAGCATTGATAGGGCCACAAGAGACCCAGTACTTC.

The V call is TRBV5-7, the J call TRBJ2-7; TRBD1 aligns across 10 bases. TRBV5-7 is assigned to the ORF class and has an uncertain function. CDR3 size: 14 residues. After removal of 3 bases from V and 7 bases from J, the junction contained 7 bases not matched to a gene. This chain's CDR3 is CASSSGTGVWEQYF. The CDR3 nucleotides read TGTGCCAGCAGCTCCGGGACAGGGGTGTGGGAGCAGTACTTC.

This clonotype showed up many times. The J gene is TRBJ2-1, the V gene TRBV5-1, with D tentatively TRBD1 (5 bases). CDR1 SGHRS and CDR2 YFSETQ come from the germline V gene. V was cut by 1 base and J by 7 bases, with 15 bases left in between. The CDR3 has 15 amino acids. CDR3 nucleotide sequence: TGCGCCAGCAGCTTGTTTTCGACAGCGATGAATGAGCAGTTCTTC. Its translation: CASSLFSTAMNEQFF.

Ten or more counts support this clonotype. J is TRBJ1-6 and V is TRBV6-5; D call uncertain. The germline V and J ends were trimmed by 3 bases and 8 bases, with 11 bases remaining between them. Germline CDR1 MNHEY, CDR2 SVGAGI. The CDR3 length is 14 residues. The CDR3 is CASSYFRSHSPLHF. For the CDR3, the DNA is TGTGCCAGCAGTTATTTCAGATCCCATTCACCCCTCCACTTT.

The table lists this clonotype with many counts. The CDR3 sequence: CASSFGNLETQYF. In DNA, the CDR3 is TGTGCCAGCAGCTTCGGGAATCTGGAGACCCAGTACTTC. The chain recombines TRBV7-8 with TRBJ2-5; TRBD2 might be the D (5 bases). V was trimmed by 3 bases and J by 5 bases, leaving 10 bases between them. Germline V gene lookup returns CDR1 SGHVS and CDR2 FQNEAQ. This CDR3 has 13 residues.

This clonotype has ten or more counts. The V and J genes are TRBV20-1 and TRBJ2-3; 8 nucleotides align to TRBD2. Per germline, CDR1 DFQATT and CDR2 SNEGSKA (reference sequence). The CDR3 consists of 15 residues. V lost 6 bases and J lost 2; bases outside the gene matches: 10. CDR3 amino acids: CSAQEREIPTDTQYF. The CDR3 DNA reads TGCAGTGCCCAGGAGCGGGAGATCCCCACAGATACGCAGTATTTT.

This clonotype was counted between two and nine times. The chain has TRBV5-6 and TRBJ2-5, with 7 bases identical to TRBD1. Germline loops: CDR1 SGHDT, CDR2 YYEEEE. J was trimmed by 3 bases and V by 4 bases; bases with no gene match: 6. The CDR3 sequence is 14 residues long. The chain's CDR3 is CASSLRTGKETQYF. DNA of the CDR3: TGTGCCAGCAGCCTACGGACAGGAAAAGAGACCCAGTACTTC.

This clonotype was detected ten times or more. This rearrangement joins TRBV12-3 or TRBV12-4 to TRBJ1-2, with 9 bases fitting TRBD1. Unmatched junction bases numbered 2, after V lost 4 bases and J lost 2 bases. This CDR3 is built from 14 residues. In DNA, the CDR3 is TGTGCCAGCAGTTGGACAGGGGCCAACTATGGCTACACCTTC. Its protein product is CASSWTGANYGYTF.

This clonotype was seen ten or more times. The chain links TRBV10-3 to TRBJ1-3; perhaps TRBD1 as D (5 bases). The CDR3 runs 14 residues. The V gene lost 5 bases and the J gene lost 2 bases, with 10 bases spanning the gap. Germline V gives CDR1 ENHRY, CDR2 SYGVKD. The CDR3 here is CAISPDIPGNTIYF. DNA for the CDR3: TGTGCCATCAGTCCGGACATTCCTGGAAACACCATATATTTT.